This T cell receptor beta chain was captured by sequencing in a study of PD-1 blockade in classical Hodgkin lymphoma. Trimming left V 5 bases short and J 1 base short, with 13 bases between. From germline, CDR1 is SGHRS and CDR2 YFSETQ. This CDR3 comprises 15 residues. Every patient was affected by relapse after autologous stem cell transplantation, while exposure to brentuximab vedotin was not uniform. The repertoire was sequenced with immunoSEQ multiplex PCR; TCRdb's copy has only in-frame clones and lacks some. Here the sample spans roughly 150,000 clones, about 78% being singletons. This specimen consisted of peripheral blood mononuclear cells (PBMCs), obtained before the second cycle of nivolumab. The sequence was collected from a human donor with classical Hodgkin lymphoma. The rearrangement joins TRBV5-1 to TRBJ1-3; perhaps TRBD1 as D (6 bases). CDR3: CASRPGAGSGNTIYF. The CDR3 DNA is TGCGCCAGCAGACCAGGGGCAGGGTCTGGAAACACCATATATTTT.